The 23 T cell receptor beta chains given below trace back to one sample, sequenced in a study of regulatory T cells in long-lasting Graves disease. Time point of the sample: newly diagnosed GD, antithyroid drugs for less than 3 months. Making the TCR library involved RNA that had been extracted from PBMCs. Assembly of TCR beta libraries relied on iRepertoire HTBI primers together with Arm-PCR of CDR3 regions. A single record per CDR3 protein comes from TCRdb applying MiXCR to the multiplex PCR reads. This table has hundreds of thousands of distinct CDR3 sequences, roughly 16% appearing once. These same data were also listed under a study on T cells in Graves' hyperthyroidism and ophthalmopathy.

The sample consisted of peripheral blood mononuclear cells (PBMCs), taken at new diagnosis, from a patient treated with antithyroid drugs. The receptors shown here come from a woman aged 25-40 years with Graves disease.

The chain recombines TRBV19 with TRBJ2-7, with TRBD1 identical over 8 bases. Germline CDR1 reads LNHDA; CDR2 reads SQIVND (reference sequence). The CDR3 is 15 residues long. V was pared by 3 bases and J by 3 bases, with 7 bases of the junction left unmatched. The CDR3 here is CASSIRDRSFYEQYF. The CDR3 DNA reads as TGTGCCAGTAGTATCCGGGACAGGAGTTTCTACGAGCAGTACTTC.

In its sample, this clonotype was seen many times. The chain joins TRBV28 to TRBJ2-5, with D perhaps being TRBD1 or TRBD2 (5 bases each). CDR1 and CDR2 (germline): MDHEN, SYDVKM. V was pared by 5 bases and J by 5 bases, with 18 bases between. The length of the CDR3 is 15 residues. The DNA for the CDR3 is TGTGCCAGCAGTCTACCCGGGACCGGGATCGAGACCCAGTACTTC. Protein sequence: CASSLPGTGIETQYF.

The chain recombines TRBV18 with TRBJ1-1; 9 positions agree with TRBD1. This CDR3 contains 16 residues. Germline-derived CDR1 and CDR2 are KGHSH and LQKENI. V was pared by 5 bases and J by 2 bases, with 9 bases of the junction left unmatched. CDR3: CASSYIGTGRNTEAFF. CDR3 coding DNA: TGTGCCAGCTCATATATCGGGACAGGGAGAAACACTGAAGCTTTCTTT. The variable domain in full, completed from reference TRBV18 and TRBJ1-1, reads NAGVMQNPRHLVRRRGQEARLRCSPMKGHSHVYWYRQLPEEGLKFMVYLQKENIIDESGMPKERFSAEFPKEGPSILRIQQVVRGDSAAYFCASSYIGTGRNTEAFFGQGTRLTVV.

This clonotype was detected many times. The DNA for the CDR3 is TGTGCCAGCAGTTTCGCATCCGGGGCCCAGCATTTT. It specifies CASSFASGAQHF. The V gene is TRBV12-3 or TRBV12-4, the J gene TRBJ1-5; no definite D call. V was cut by 3 bases and J by 11 bases, with 11 bases left in between. CDR3 length: 12 amino acids.

This clonotype was detected many times. V and J are TRBV2 and TRBJ1-4; tentative D call: TRBD1 (5 bases). This CDR3 contains 16 residues. Germline lookup yields CDR1 SNHLY and CDR2 FYNNEI. With 3 bases removed from V and 7 bases from J, the gap between germline ends came to 18 bases. The CDR3 coding sequence is TGTGCCAGCAGTGAGAGTCTGGGTCAGGGCGGTGAAAAACTGTTTTTT. This gives the protein CASSESLGQGGEKLFF.

The chain employs TRBV27 and TRBJ1-2; D uncertain. The CDR3 runs to 13 residues. Trimming took 0 bases from V and 7 from J, leaving 9 bases between them. Germline CDR1 reads MNHEY; CDR2 reads SMNVEV (reference sequence). The CDR3 is CASSLSVSGGYTF. CDR3 in DNA: TGTGCCAGCAGTTTATCGGTATCTGGTGGCTACACCTTC.

This clonotype was counted many times. V is TRBV28 and J is TRBJ2-2; TRBD2 is a possible D gene (5 bases). The germline V gene encodes CDR1 MDHEN and CDR2 SYDVKM. This CDR3 region has 16 residues. V shed 8 bases and J shed 4 bases, with 20 bases lying between them. The CDR3 reads CASAASSARGTGELFF. CDR3 DNA: TGTGCCAGCGCCGCCAGCAGTGCTCGGGGCACCGGGGAGCTGTTTTTT. Full variable domain (rest looked up from reference TRBV28 and TRBJ2-2): DVKVTQSSRYLVKRTGEKVFLECVQDMDHENMFWYRQDPGLGLRLIYFSYDVKMKEKGDIPEGYSVSREKKERFSLILESASTNQTSMYLCASAASSARGTGELFFGEGSRLTVL.

This sequence joins TRBV28 and TRBJ1-3; TRBD1 is a possible D gene (6 bases). Trimming took off 5 bases at V and 2 bases at J, with 13 bases between the two ends. The CDR3 sequence is 15 residues long. In germline, CDR1 is MDHEN, CDR2 SYDVKM. The CDR3 sequence: CASSHQGKAGNTIYF. The CDR3 DNA follows: TGTGCCAGCAGTCACCAGGGGAAGGCTGGAAACACCATATATTTT.

The V and J genes are TRBV5-1 and TRBJ2-7; 12 nucleotides match TRBD2. Germline CDR1 SGHRS, CDR2 YFSETQ. J gave up 5 bases and V 0 bases, and 6 bases lay outside the gene matches. This CDR3 has 16 residues. The DNA for the CDR3 is TGCGCCAGCAGCTTGGAGGCTAGCGGGAGGGCCCACGAGCAGTACTTC. Protein sequence: CASSLEASGRAHEQYF. The full variable domain, completed using reference TRBV5-1 and TRBJ2-7, is KAGVTQTPRYLIKTRGQQVTLSCSPISGHRSVSWYQQTPGQGLQFLFEYFSETQRNKGNFPGRFSGRQFSNSRSEMNVSTLELGDSALYLCASSLEASGRAHEQYFGPGTRLTVT.

V is TRBV11-2 and J is TRBJ2-7; 7 bases map to TRBD1. The CDR3 contains 15 residues. V lost 5 bases, J lost 2 bases, and 9 bases stayed unmatched. Per germline, CDR1 SGHAT and CDR2 FQNNGV. The CDR3 DNA sequence: TGTGCCAGCAGCCAAGATGGGGACAGAACCTACGAGCAGTACTTC. Translating it yields CASSQDGDRTYEQYF.

This rearrangement joins TRBV9 to TRBJ2-5, with 7 bases matching TRBD1. V lost 3 bases to trimming and J lost 0 bases; unmatched junction nucleotides: 8. Germline V gene lookup returns CDR1 SGDLS and CDR2 YYNGEE. CDR3 length: 16 residues. For the CDR3, the DNA is TGTGCCAGCAGCGCGGGCAGGGGGTCGTACCAAGAGACCCAGTACTTC. It specifies CASSAGRGSYQETQYF.

In the case of this clonotype: The junction shows a germline mismatch at one end, possibly a read error. V is TRBV3-1 and J is TRBJ1-4; D remains unclear. Germline CDR1 LGHDT, CDR2 YNNKEL (reference sequence). The CDR3 has 13 residues. Here the CDR3 DNA reads TGTGCCAGCAGCCAGACACGGGCTGAAAAACTGTTTTTC. Translating it yields CASSQTRAEKLFF.

This clonotype was recorded at least ten times. The V gene is TRBV30, the J gene TRBJ2-1; 9 nucleotides line up with TRBD2. Germline V CDR1 and CDR2: GTSNPN, SVGIG (reference sequence). This CDR3 is built from 14 residues. CDR3 DNA: TGTGCTTGGGGCTTTCGCGGGAGGGTACGTGAGCAGTTCTTC. It translates to CAWGFRGRVREQFF.

As to this clonotype: This could be a read error, since a much larger clone is one nucleotide away. The chain is built from TRBV7-2 and TRBJ2-3; D is undetermined. The J call may not be correct, given that the DNA end is closer to TRBJ2-5. The CDR3 totals 14 residues. Germline V CDR1 and CDR2: SGHTA, FQGNSA. The DNA for the CDR3 is TGTGCCAGCAGCCGTCCCACCCAAGGAAAGGCCCAGTACTTC. This sequence encodes CASSRPTQGKAQYF.

As for this clonotype: Since a much larger clone is just one base distant, this may be a read error. The DNA for the CDR3 is TGCGCCAGCAACCCCTCAGAGGGCCTTGGCTACGAGCAGTACTTC. This codes for CASNPSEGLGYEQYF. The genes are TRBV5-1 and TRBJ2-7; tentatively, D is TRBD2 (5 bases). Germline V gene sequence: CDR1 SGHRS, CDR2 YFSETQ. The CDR3 has 15 amino acids. V was pared by 6 bases and J by 3 bases, with 19 bases between. Looking up the rest from reference TRBV5-1 and TRBJ2-7 gives the full variable domain: KAGVTQTPRYLIKTRGQQVTLSCSPISGHRSVSWYQQTPGQGLQFLFEYFSETQRNKGNFPGRFSGRQFSNSRSEMNVSTLELGDSALYLCASNPSEGLGYEQYFGPGTRLTVT.

In the case of this clonotype: A junction end diverges from the germline sequence, so it may reflect a read error. The V and J genes are TRBV3-1 and TRBJ2-1; D not certain. Germline assignment: CDR1 LGHDT and CDR2 YNNKEL (reference sequence). The CDR3 consists of 11 residues. CDR3 residues: CASSLGPVPVF. The CDR3 DNA sequence: TGTGCCAGCAGCCTTGGTCCCGTTCCGGTCTTC.

This clonotype was picked up many times. The genes are TRBV28 and TRBJ2-5; D is perhaps TRBD1 (6 bases). The CDR3 covers 15 residues. V was trimmed by 5 bases and J by 6 bases, leaving 19 bases between them. CDR1 MDHEN and CDR2 SYDVKM come from the germline V gene. For the CDR3, the DNA is TGTGCCAGCAGTCACGACAGGATATCCGCACAGACCCAGTACTTC. Amino acid sequence: CASSHDRISAQTQYF.

This clonotype occurred many times. The V and J genes are TRBV20-1 and TRBJ1-1, with D unresolved. Germline loops: CDR1 DFQATT, CDR2 SNEGSKA (reference sequence). The CDR3 spans 13 residues. V lost 2 bases and J lost 2, with 9 bases in between. The CDR3 DNA sequence: TGCAGTGCTAGAATCGGCAGAAACACTGAAGCTTTCTTT. Its protein product is CSARIGRNTEAFF.

This clonotype has only a few counts. This likely comes from a read error, as the CDR3 has no conserved phenylalanine or tryptophan at its end. V is TRBV5-8 and J is TRBJ2-1, with 10 bases that match TRBD2. The junction had 15 bases not matched to a gene; V was cut back by 4 bases and J by 11 bases. Per germline, CDR1 SGHTS and CDR2 YDEGEE. This CDR3 comprises 16 residues. The CDR3 protein is CASSGGVTASGSQQFL. The CDR3 bases are TGTGCCAGCAGCGGGGGGGTGACGGCTAGCGGGAGTCAGCAGTTCCTC.

The chain employs TRBV7-2 and TRBJ1-6, with D possibly TRBD1 on 5 matching bases. Germline CDR1 and CDR2: SGHTA and FQGNSA. The CDR3 is 14 residues long. Trimming removed 1 base from V and 7 bases from J, with 8 bases in between. The CDR3 nucleotides read TGTGCCAGCAGCTTAGGCGACAGAAATTCACCCCTCCACTTT. Protein product: CASSLGDRNSPLHF.

This clonotype was counted ten times or more. The chain recombines TRBV12-3 or TRBV12-4 with TRBJ2-1, with D perhaps matching TRBD1 (6 bases). This CDR3 has 14 residues. V was pared by 5 bases and J by 2 bases, with 10 bases between. The CDR3 here is CASSRAGAYNEQFF. Written as DNA, the CDR3 is TGTGCCAGCAGTAGGGCAGGGGCCTACAATGAGCAGTTCTTC.

This clonotype turned up a few times. The chain recombines TRBV20-1 with TRBJ1-1; D gene uncertain. CDR1 DFQATT and CDR2 SNEGSKA come from the germline V gene (reference sequence). The CDR3 runs 15 residues. V lost 3 bases and J lost 0, with 14 bases in between. CDR3 DNA: TGCAGTGCTAGTGAGTTGGCGGGTGTGAACACTGAAGCTTTCTTT. It codes for CSASELAGVNTEAFF.

The table lists this clonotype with many counts. The chain is built from TRBV6-1 and TRBJ1-2; no clear D gene. Germline values: CDR1 MNHNS, CDR2 SASEGT. V shed 0 bases and J shed 8 bases, with 19 bases lying between them. The CDR3 is 16 residues long. The CDR3 sequence: CASSEARDRVFGGYTF. CDR3 sequence (DNA): TGTGCCAGCAGTGAAGCGCGAGACCGGGTCTTCGGAGGCTACACCTTC.